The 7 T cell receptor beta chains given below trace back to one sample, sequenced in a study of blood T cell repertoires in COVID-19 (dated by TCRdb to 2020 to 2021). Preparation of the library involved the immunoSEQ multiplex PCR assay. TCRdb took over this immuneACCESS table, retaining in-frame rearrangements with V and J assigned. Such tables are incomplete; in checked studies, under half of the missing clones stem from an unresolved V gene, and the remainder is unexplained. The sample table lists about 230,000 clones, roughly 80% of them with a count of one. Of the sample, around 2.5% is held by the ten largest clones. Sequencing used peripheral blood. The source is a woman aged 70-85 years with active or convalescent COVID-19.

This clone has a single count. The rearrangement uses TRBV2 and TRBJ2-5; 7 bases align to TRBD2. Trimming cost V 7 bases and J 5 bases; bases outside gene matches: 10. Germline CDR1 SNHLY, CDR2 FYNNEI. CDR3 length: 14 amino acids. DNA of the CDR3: TGTGCCAGCAATCCCAGACTAGCTGGGGAGACCCAGTACTTC. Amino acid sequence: CASNPRLAGETQYF.

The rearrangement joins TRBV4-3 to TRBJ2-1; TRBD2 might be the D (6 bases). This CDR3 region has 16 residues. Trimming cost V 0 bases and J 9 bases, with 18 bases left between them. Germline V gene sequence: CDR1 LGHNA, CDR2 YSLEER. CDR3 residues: CASSQDRSRPGSEQFF. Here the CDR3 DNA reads TGCGCCAGCAGCCAAGATAGGAGCCGTCCCGGGAGTGAGCAGTTCTTC.

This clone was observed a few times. This CDR3 is CASSRHLTSESTDTQYF. The CDR3 DNA follows: TGTGCCAGCAGCCGTCACTTGACTAGCGAGAGCACAGATACGCAGTATTTT. V is TRBV7-2 and J is TRBJ2-3; the match to TRBD2 covers 8 bases. J was trimmed by 0 bases and V by 5 bases; bases with no gene match: 10. CDR1 is SGHTA, CDR2 FQGNSA, per germline. The CDR3 covers 17 residues. The whole variable domain, filled in from reference TRBV7-2 and TRBJ2-3, reads GAGVSQSPSNKVTEKGKDVELRCDPISGHTALYWYRQSLGQGLEFLIYFQGNSAPDKSGLPSDRFSAERTGGSVSTLTIQRTQQEDSAVYLCASSRHLTSESTDTQYFGPGTRLTVL.

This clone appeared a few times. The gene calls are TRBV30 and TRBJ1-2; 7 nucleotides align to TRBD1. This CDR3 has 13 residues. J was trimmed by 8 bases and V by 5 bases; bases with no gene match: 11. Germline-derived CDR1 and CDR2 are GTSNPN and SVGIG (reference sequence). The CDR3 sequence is CAWERGQGYGYTF. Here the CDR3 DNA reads TGTGCCTGGGAAAGGGGGCAGGGCTACGGCTACACCTTC.

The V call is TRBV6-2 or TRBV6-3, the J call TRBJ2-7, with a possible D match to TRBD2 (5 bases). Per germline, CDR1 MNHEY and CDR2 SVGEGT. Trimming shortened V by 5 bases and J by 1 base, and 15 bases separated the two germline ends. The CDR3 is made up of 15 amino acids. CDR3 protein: CASSGLYERSYEQYF. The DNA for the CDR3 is TGTGCCAGCAGTGGACTTTACGAAAGGTCCTACGAGCAGTACTTC.

As DNA, the CDR3 is TGTGCCAGCCTTGACAGGGGCGGCACTGAAGCTTTCTTT. Translation: CASLDRGGTEAFF. This chain connects TRBV11-1 to TRBJ1-1; 8 positions match TRBD1. In germline, CDR1 is SGHAT, CDR2 FQDESV (reference sequence). The ends lost 8 bases at V and 4 bases at J; junction bases unmatched: 6. CDR3 length: 13 amino acids.

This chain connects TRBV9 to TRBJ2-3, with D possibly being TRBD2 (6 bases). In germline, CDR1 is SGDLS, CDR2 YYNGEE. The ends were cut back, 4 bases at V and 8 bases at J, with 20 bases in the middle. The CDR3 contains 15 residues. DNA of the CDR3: TGTGCCAGCAGCTTCACCCGGGACTCCACGGGTACGCAGTATTTT. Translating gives CASSFTRDSTGTQYF.